This TCR beta chain comes out of a study of T cell repertoires in cytomegalovirus infection. Study as a whole: A matching HLA type, together with CMV infection, was signaled by public TCR beta signatures. Overall study results and limits: In two of eight donors, the top clonotype was HLA-C-restricted CMV-specific. Public TCR beta family frequency separated CMV-and-HLA carriers, including in an independent cohort.

This clonotype was detected many times. Antigen: not known. MiXCR was run by TCRdb on the reads, yielding one entry per CDR3 protein. This sample has about 240,000 distinct CDR3 sequences, with 6% to 8% found just once. The clonotype was recovered from a human donor in good health (CMV status not recorded). Some clones in this sample may be carry-over from other donors' samples. Sequencing input: PBMCs.

The CDR3 is CASSFFNWESNQPQHF. CDR3 sequence (DNA): TGTGCCAGCAGTTTCTTTAATTGGGAGAGCAATCAGCCCCAGCATTTT. The chain carries TRBV12-3 or TRBV12-4 and TRBJ1-5; D ambiguous. The CDR3 consists of 16 residues. Trimming removed 3 bases at V and 1 base at J, with 13 bases between.